The present TCR beta chain was sequenced within a study of blood T cell repertoires in COVID-19. Across the study: The origin of the acute and convalescent COVID-19 samples was the United States, Italy and Spain.

Original methodology: Counts of nucleated cells, estimated from reference gene primer amplification, were obtained. Data came from immunoSEQ multiplex PCR; TCRdb stores just in-frame clones and leaves some out. D and trimming were read from the DNA, whereas the V and J calls and clone size are those reported in that table. The sample yields 90,000 to 150,000 clones, over 65% seen once. Germline values: CDR1 SNHLY, CDR2 FYNNEI. CDR3 length equals 15 residues. The V segment lost 4 bases and the J segment 6 bases; nucleotides outside the gene matches: 6. The sample holds one count of this clone. V gene TRBV2 combines with J gene TRBJ1-6; 7 bases fit TRBD1. Source material: peripheral blood. This sequence originates from a man between 70 and 80 years old with acute or convalescent COVID-19. The CDR3 nucleotides are TGTGCCAGCAGTGTCCGGGACAGCACTAATTCACCCCTCCACTTT. Protein sequence: CASSVRDSTNSPLHF.